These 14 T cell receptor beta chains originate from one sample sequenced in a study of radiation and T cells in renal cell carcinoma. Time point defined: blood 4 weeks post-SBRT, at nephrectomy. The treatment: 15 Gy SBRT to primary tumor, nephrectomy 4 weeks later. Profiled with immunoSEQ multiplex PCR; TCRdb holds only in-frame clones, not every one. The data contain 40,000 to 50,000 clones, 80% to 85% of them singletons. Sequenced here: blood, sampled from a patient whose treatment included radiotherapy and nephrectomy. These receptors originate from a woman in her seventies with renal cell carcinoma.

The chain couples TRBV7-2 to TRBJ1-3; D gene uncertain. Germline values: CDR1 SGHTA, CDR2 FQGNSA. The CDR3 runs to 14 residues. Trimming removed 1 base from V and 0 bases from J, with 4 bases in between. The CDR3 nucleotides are TGTGCCAGCAGCTTAGACACCTCTGGAAACACCATATATTTT. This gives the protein CASSLDTSGNTIYF.

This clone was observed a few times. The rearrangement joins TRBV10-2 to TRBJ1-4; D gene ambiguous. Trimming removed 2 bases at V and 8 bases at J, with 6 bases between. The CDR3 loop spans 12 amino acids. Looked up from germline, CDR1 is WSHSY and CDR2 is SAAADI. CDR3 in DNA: TGCGCCAGCAGTGAGACCAAGGAAAAACTGTTTTTT. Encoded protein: CASSETKEKLFF.

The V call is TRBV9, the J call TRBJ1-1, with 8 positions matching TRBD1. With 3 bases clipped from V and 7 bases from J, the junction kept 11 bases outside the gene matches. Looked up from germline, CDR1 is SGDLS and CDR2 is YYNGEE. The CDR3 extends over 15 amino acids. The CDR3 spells CASSAARDRHNEAFF. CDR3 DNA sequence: TGTGCCAGCAGCGCCGCCCGGGACAGGCACAATGAAGCTTTCTTT. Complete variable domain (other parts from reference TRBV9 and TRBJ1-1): DSGVTQTPKHLITATGQRVTLRCSPRSGDLSVYWYQQSLDQGLQFLIQYYNGEERAKGNILERFSAQQFPDLHSELNLSSLELGDSALYFCASSAARDRHNEAFFGQGTRLTVV.

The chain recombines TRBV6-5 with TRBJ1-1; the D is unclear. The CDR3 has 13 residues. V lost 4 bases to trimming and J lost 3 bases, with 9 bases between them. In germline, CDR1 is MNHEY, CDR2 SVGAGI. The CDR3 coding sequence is TGTGCCAGCAGTTTATTAACGCACACTGAAGCTTTCTTT. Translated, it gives CASSLLTHTEAFF.

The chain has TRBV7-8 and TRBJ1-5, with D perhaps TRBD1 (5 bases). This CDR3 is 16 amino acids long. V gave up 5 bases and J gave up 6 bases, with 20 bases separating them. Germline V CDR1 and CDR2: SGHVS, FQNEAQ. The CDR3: CASSPSAGTLVQPQHF. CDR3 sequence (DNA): TGTGCCAGCAGCCCATCAGCAGGGACTTTGGTTCAGCCCCAGCATTTT.

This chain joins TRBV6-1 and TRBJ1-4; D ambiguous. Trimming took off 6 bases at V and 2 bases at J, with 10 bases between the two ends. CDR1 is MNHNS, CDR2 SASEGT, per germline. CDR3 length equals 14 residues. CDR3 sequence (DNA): TGTGCCAGCAGGATTACGTCTACTAATGAAAAACTGTTTTTT. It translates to CASRITSTNEKLFF.

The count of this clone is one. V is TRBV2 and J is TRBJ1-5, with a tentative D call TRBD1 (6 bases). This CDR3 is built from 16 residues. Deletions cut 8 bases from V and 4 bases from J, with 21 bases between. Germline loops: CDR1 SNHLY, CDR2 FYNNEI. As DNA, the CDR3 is TGTGCCAGCTCCCCTAGCGGCAGGGGACCTAATCAGCCCCAGCATTTT. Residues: CASSPSGRGPNQPQHF.

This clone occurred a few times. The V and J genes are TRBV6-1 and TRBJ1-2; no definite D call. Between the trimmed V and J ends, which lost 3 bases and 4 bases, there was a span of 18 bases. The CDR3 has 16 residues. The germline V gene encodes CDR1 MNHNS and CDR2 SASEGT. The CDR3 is CASSDAIGGLGYGYTF. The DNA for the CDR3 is TGTGCCAGCAGTGATGCTATCGGAGGGCTCGGCTATGGCTACACCTTC.

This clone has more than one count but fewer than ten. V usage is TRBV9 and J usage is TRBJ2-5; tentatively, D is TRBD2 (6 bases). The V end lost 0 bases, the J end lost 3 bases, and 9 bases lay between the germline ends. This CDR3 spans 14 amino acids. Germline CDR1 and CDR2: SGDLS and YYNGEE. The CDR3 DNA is TGTGCCAGCAGCGTAGGTTGGAGGGAAGAGACCCAGTACTTC. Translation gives CASSVGWREETQYF.

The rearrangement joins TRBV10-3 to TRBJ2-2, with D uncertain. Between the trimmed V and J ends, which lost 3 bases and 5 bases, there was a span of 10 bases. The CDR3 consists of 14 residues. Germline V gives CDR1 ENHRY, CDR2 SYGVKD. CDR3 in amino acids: CAISDRRVTGELFF. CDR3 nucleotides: TGTGCCATCAGTGACCGACGGGTAACCGGGGAGCTGTTTTTT.

CDR3 nucleotides: TGCGCCAGCAGCCAGATGGGACTAGCCCGCTACGAGCAGTACTTC. It specifies CASSQMGLARYEQYF. The chain combines TRBV4-1 with TRBJ2-7; TRBD2 agrees at 9 bases. The germline gives CDR1 MGHRA, CDR2 YSYEKL. The CDR3 is 15 amino acids. J gave up 3 bases and V 3 bases, and 6 bases lay outside the gene matches.

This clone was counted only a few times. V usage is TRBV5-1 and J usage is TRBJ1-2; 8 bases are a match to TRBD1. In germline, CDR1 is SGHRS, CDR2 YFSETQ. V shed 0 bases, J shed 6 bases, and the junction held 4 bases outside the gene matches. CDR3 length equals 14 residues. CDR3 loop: CASSLAGGRDGYTF. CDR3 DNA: TGCGCCAGCAGCTTGGCAGGGGGCCGGGATGGCTACACCTTC.

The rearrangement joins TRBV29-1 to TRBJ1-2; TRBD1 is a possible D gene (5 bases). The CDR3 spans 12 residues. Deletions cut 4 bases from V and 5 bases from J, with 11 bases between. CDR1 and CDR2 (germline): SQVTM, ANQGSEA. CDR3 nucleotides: TGCAGCGTTGTTTCAGGGTATTATGGCTACACCTTC. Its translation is CSVVSGYYGYTF.

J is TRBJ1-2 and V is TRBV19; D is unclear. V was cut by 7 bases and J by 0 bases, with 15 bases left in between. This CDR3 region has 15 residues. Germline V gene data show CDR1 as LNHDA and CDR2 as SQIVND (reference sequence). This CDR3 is CASKETSLANYGYTF. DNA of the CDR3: TGTGCCAGTAAGGAAACCTCGTTAGCTAACTATGGCTACACCTTC.